This T cell receptor (beta chain) is from a study of blood T cell repertoires in COVID-19. In the authors' workflow: For nucleated cells, counts were estimated from reference gene primer amplification. Produced via immunoSEQ multiplex PCR; TCRdb's table is partial and in-frame only. That table supplies the V and J calls and clone size; D and trimming were determined from the DNA. Counted here are 200,000 to 300,000 clones, about 79% occurring once; the ten biggest clones make up around 2.4%. The CDR3 consists of 14 residues. The germline V gene has CDR1 SNHLY and CDR2 FYNNEI. After removal of 4 bases from V and 5 bases from J, the junction contained 6 bases not matched to a gene.

This receptor was obtained from a man in his forties who had recovered from COVID-19. The sequenced sample was peripheral blood. The gene calls are TRBV2 and TRBJ2-7, with TRBD1 matching 9 bases. The chain's CDR3 is CASSAGTGYDEQYF. CDR3 sequence (DNA): TGTGCCAGCAGTGCCGGGACAGGGTACGACGAGCAGTACTTC.